This T cell receptor beta chain was retrieved from a study of cytomegalovirus exposure and HLA in healthy donors. This CDR3 has 13 amino acids. Germline assignment: CDR1 LGHNA and CDR2 YSLEER. The germline V and J ends were trimmed by 1 base and 5 bases, with 8 bases remaining between them. Using immunoSEQ multiplex PCR, the repertoire was profiled, and TCRdb retains in-frame clones only, with some absent. This sample has tens of thousands of clones; less than 95% occur once, and the top ten carry 0.5% to 0.75%. This clone appeared a single time. Sequences were obtained from PBMCs. The chain carries TRBV4-3 and TRBJ1-1; D is ambiguous. This TCR came from a woman aged 18 to 35 in good health and CMV-seronegative. The chain's CDR3 is CASSQGEVTEAFF. The CDR3 DNA follows: TGCGCCAGCAGCCAAGGGGAGGTAACTGAAGCTTTCTTT.